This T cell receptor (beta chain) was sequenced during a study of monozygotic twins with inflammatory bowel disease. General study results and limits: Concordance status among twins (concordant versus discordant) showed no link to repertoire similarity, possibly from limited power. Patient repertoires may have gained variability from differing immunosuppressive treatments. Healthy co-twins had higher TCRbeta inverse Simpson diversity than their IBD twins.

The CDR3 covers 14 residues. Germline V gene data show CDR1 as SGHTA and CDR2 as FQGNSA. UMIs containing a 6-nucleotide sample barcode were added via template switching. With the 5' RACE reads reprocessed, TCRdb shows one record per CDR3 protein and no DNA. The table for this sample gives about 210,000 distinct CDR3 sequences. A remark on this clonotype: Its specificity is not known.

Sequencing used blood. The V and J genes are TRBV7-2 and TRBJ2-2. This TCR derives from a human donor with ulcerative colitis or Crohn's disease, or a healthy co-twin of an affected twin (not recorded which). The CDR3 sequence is CASSIRQNTGELFF.